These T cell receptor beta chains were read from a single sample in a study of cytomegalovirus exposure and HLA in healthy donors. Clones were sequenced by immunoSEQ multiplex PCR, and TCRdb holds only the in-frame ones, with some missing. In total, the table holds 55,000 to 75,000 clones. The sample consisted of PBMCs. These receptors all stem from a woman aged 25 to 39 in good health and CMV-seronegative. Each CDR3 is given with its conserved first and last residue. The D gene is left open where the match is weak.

CDR3nt: TGTGCTAGCCGGGGGGGCACCGGGGAGCTGTTTTTT
CDR3aa: CASRGGTGELFF
j_gene: TRBJ2-2
v_gene: TRBV7-7
d_gene: TRBD2

CDR3nt: TGCGCCAGCAGCCAAGATAAAGGCCGCGGGAATTCACCCCTCCACTTT
CDR3aa: CASSQDKGRGNSPLHF
j_gene: TRBJ1-6
v_gene: TRBV4-3
d_gene: -

CDR3nt: TGTGCCAGTAGTCCAACGGGGGTTAATTCACCCCTCCACTTT
CDR3aa: CASSPTGVNSPLHF
j_gene: TRBJ1-6
v_gene: TRBV19
d_gene: -

CDR3nt: TGTGCCAGCAGGCCCGAGGGAGGGGAGCTGTTTTTT
CDR3aa: CASRPEGGELFF
j_gene: TRBJ2-2
v_gene: TRBV7-9
d_gene: -

CDR3nt: TGTGCCAGTAGTATAGACAGGGGGCTGAGCTATGGCTACACCTTC
CDR3aa: CASSIDRGLSYGYTF
j_gene: TRBJ1-2
v_gene: TRBV19
d_gene: TRBD1

CDR3nt: TGTGCCCCCCAGTGGCTTATTCGGGACACCCCTACCTACGAGCAGTACTTC
CDR3aa: CAPQWLIRDTPTYEQYF
j_gene: TRBJ2-7
v_gene: TRBV9
d_gene: -

CDR3nt: TGCAGCGTTGTCTTAGAGAGCAATCAGCCCCAGCATTTT
CDR3aa: CSVVLESNQPQHF
j_gene: TRBJ1-5
v_gene: TRBV29-1
d_gene: -

CDR3nt: TGTGCCAGCCTACCCGATCAGGCCCGGTATGGCTACACCTTC
CDR3aa: CASLPDQARYGYTF
j_gene: TRBJ1-2
v_gene: TRBV2
d_gene: -

CDR3nt: TGTGCCAGCAGTTCGACAGGGACAGATACGCAGTATTTT
CDR3aa: CASSSTGTDTQYF
j_gene: TRBJ2-3
v_gene: TRBV7-9
d_gene: TRBD1

CDR3nt: TGCGCCAGCAGCCAAGACAGGGCCGGGGAGCTGTTTTTT
CDR3aa: CASSQDRAGELFF
j_gene: TRBJ2-2
v_gene: TRBV4-3
d_gene: -

CDR3nt: TGCGCCAGCAGTGAGACTGACAGGGACGGTACTGAAGCTTTCTTT
CDR3aa: CASSETDRDGTEAFF
j_gene: TRBJ1-1
v_gene: TRBV10-1
d_gene: TRBD1

CDR3nt: TGTGCCAGCAGTTCCTCCGGGACAGCAGTCTCCGGGGAGCTGTTTTTT
CDR3aa: CASSSSGTAVSGELFF
j_gene: TRBJ2-2
v_gene: TRBV6-5
d_gene: TRBD1

CDR3nt: TGTGCCAGCAGCTCCACCGGGACTGCCTCCGAGCAGTACTTC
CDR3aa: CASSSTGTASEQYF
j_gene: TRBJ2-7
v_gene: TRBV5-4
d_gene: -

CDR3nt: TGCGCCAGCAGCCAAGATCTAGGGGGCACCGGGGAGCTGTTTTTT
CDR3aa: CASSQDLGGTGELFF
j_gene: TRBJ2-2
v_gene: TRBV4-3
d_gene: -

CDR3nt: TGCAGCGTTGAGGGGGGGCGGGAGACCCAGTACTTC
CDR3aa: CSVEGGRETQYF
j_gene: TRBJ2-5
v_gene: TRBV29-1
d_gene: -

CDR3nt: TGTGCCAGCAGCGTAGGAACTGGTCCGTTGAGATCTTCGGGCTACACCTTC
CDR3aa: CASSVGTGPLRSSGYTF
j_gene: TRBJ1-2
v_gene: TRBV9
d_gene: -

CDR3nt: TGTGCCAGCAGCGTAGAATCGGGGGGCACCTACCGGATAGAGGAGACCCAGTACTTC
CDR3aa: CASSVESGGTYRIEETQYF
j_gene: TRBJ2-5
v_gene: TRBV9
d_gene: -

CDR3nt: TGTGCCAGCAGTTTTTCGGGGGGCGGATTCTACACCTTC
CDR3aa: CASSFSGGGFYTF
j_gene: TRBJ1-2
v_gene: TRBV28
d_gene: -

CDR3nt: TGCGCCAGCAGCCAAGAATTGACAGTTAGGGGCAATGAGCAGTTCTTC
CDR3aa: CASSQELTVRGNEQFF
j_gene: TRBJ2-1
v_gene: TRBV4-3
d_gene: -

CDR3nt: TGTGCCAGCAGCACTTTAGGGGCCTCGGGCACTGAAGCTTTCTTT
CDR3aa: CASSTLGASGTEAFF
j_gene: TRBJ1-1
v_gene: TRBV6-5
d_gene: -

CDR3nt: TGTGCCAGCAGCTTTTGGTTCCAGGGGGCGGTCGACACTGAAGCTTTCTTT
CDR3aa: CASSFWFQGAVDTEAFF
j_gene: TRBJ1-1
v_gene: TRBV7-3
d_gene: TRBD1

CDR3nt: TGTGCCAGTAGATGGGAGTCCGGGGAGCTGTTTTTT
CDR3aa: CASRWESGELFF
j_gene: TRBJ2-2
v_gene: TRBV19
d_gene: -

CDR3nt: TGTGCCAGCAGCTTCGGCGGAATGAGCAATCAGCCCCAGCATTTT
CDR3aa: CASSFGGMSNQPQHF
j_gene: TRBJ1-5
v_gene: TRBV5-4
d_gene: -

CDR3nt: TGTGCCTGGAGCCCCGACGGACCCGGGGATGGCTACACCTTC
CDR3aa: CAWSPDGPGDGYTF
j_gene: TRBJ1-2
v_gene: TRBV30
d_gene: -

CDR3nt: TGTGCCAGCAGTTTACGTAATAGCCCGGGGACCCAGTACTTC
CDR3aa: CASSLRNSPGTQYF
j_gene: TRBJ2-5
v_gene: TRBV27
d_gene: -

CDR3nt: TGTGCCAGCTCACAAACAGGGGGGCAGTACGAGCAGTACTTC
CDR3aa: CASSQTGGQYEQYF
j_gene: TRBJ2-7
v_gene: TRBV18
d_gene: TRBD1

CDR3nt: TGTGCCAGCAGCCCGTTGACAGGGCTTACCGGGGAGCTGTTTTTT
CDR3aa: CASSPLTGLTGELFF
j_gene: TRBJ2-2
v_gene: TRBV14
d_gene: TRBD1

CDR3nt: TGTGCCAGCAGCTTCCCCGGGGGACAGCCATATGGCTACACCTTC
CDR3aa: CASSFPGGQPYGYTF
j_gene: TRBJ1-2
v_gene: TRBV7-9
d_gene: TRBD1

CDR3nt: TGCAGCGTTGGGACAGGGTACGAGCAGTACTTC
CDR3aa: CSVGTGYEQYF
j_gene: TRBJ2-7
v_gene: TRBV29-1
d_gene: TRBD1

CDR3nt: TGTGCCAGCAGCGAGGGCGGGGGGGCCGGTCTCTTCAATGAGCAGTTCTTC
CDR3aa: CASSEGGGAGLFNEQFF
j_gene: TRBJ2-1
v_gene: TRBV5-4
d_gene: TRBD2

CDR3nt: TGTGCCGGGAGACCGCCGAGGGCCGGTTCCTACGAGCAGTACTTC
CDR3aa: CAGRPPRAGSYEQYF
j_gene: TRBJ2-7
v_gene: TRBV30
d_gene: -

CDR3nt: TGTGCCAGCAGTGACGGGACTAGCGGTTACAATGAGCAGTTCTTC
CDR3aa: CASSDGTSGYNEQFF
j_gene: TRBJ2-1
v_gene: TRBV6-4
d_gene: TRBD2

CDR3nt: TGTGCCAGCAGCTTAGAAGCGGGGAACACTGAAGCTTTCTTT
CDR3aa: CASSLEAGNTEAFF
j_gene: TRBJ1-1
v_gene: TRBV7-8
d_gene: -

CDR3nt: TGTGCTAGCAGCTTAAGCCGGGACAGGGGGCGAACCGGGGAGCTGTTTTTT
CDR3aa: CASSLSRDRGRTGELFF
j_gene: TRBJ2-2
v_gene: TRBV7-7
d_gene: TRBD1

CDR3nt: TGTGCCAGCAGTTACACCAGGGGACGCCTAGAAGCTTTCTTT
CDR3aa: CASSYTRGRLEAFF
j_gene: TRBJ1-1
v_gene: TRBV6-5
d_gene: -

CDR3nt: TGTGCCAGCAGCGCGACGGGACAGGGCTATGGGGGCTACACCTTC
CDR3aa: CASSATGQGYGGYTF
j_gene: TRBJ1-2
v_gene: TRBV6-5
d_gene: TRBD1

CDR3nt: TGCGCCAGCAGCTTGGCGGGGAGTCCCTACAATGAGCAGTTCTTC
CDR3aa: CASSLAGSPYNEQFF
j_gene: TRBJ2-1
v_gene: TRBV5-1
d_gene: -

CDR3nt: TGTGCCAGCAGCCTGACCGGGACAGGGCTTTTCTATGGCTACACCTTC
CDR3aa: CASSLTGTGLFYGYTF
j_gene: TRBJ1-2
v_gene: TRBV28
d_gene: TRBD1

CDR3nt: TGCGCCAGCAGGCCAGCGGGATTATCCTACGAGCAGTACTTC
CDR3aa: CASRPAGLSYEQYF
j_gene: TRBJ2-7
v_gene: TRBV5-1
d_gene: TRBD2

CDR3nt: TGTGCCAGCAGCCAAAGGACAGGGAGCGCCTACGAGCAGTACTTC
CDR3aa: CASSQRTGSAYEQYF
j_gene: TRBJ2-7
v_gene: TRBV28
d_gene: TRBD1

CDR3nt: TGTGCCAGAAGGGGGCCCCATACGCAGTATTTT
CDR3aa: CARRGPHTQYF
j_gene: TRBJ2-3
v_gene: TRBV2
d_gene: TRBD1

CDR3nt: TGCGCCAGCAGCCCCGTGGGATTTGGGACAGGGGCTGAAAAACTGTTTTTT
CDR3aa: CASSPVGFGTGAEKLFF
j_gene: TRBJ1-4
v_gene: TRBV4-1
d_gene: TRBD1

CDR3nt: TGCGCCAGCGGGTTAGAGGTCCAAGCTGAGCAGTTCTTC
CDR3aa: CASGLEVQAEQFF
j_gene: TRBJ2-1
v_gene: TRBV5-1
d_gene: -

CDR3nt: TGTGCCAGCAGCCAAGATCGGAGGGGGGGTAAAGTTGAGCAGTTCTTC
CDR3aa: CASSQDRRGGKVEQFF
j_gene: TRBJ2-1
v_gene: TRBV4-2
d_gene: -

CDR3nt: TGTGCCAGCAGTTACGTAGGACTAGCGGCTTACGAGCAGTACTTC
CDR3aa: CASSYVGLAAYEQYF
j_gene: TRBJ2-7
v_gene: TRBV6-5
d_gene: TRBD2

CDR3nt: TGCGCCAGCAGCTTTCTGCGGGAGGACGAGCTGGGGTGGACCCAGTACTTC
CDR3aa: CASSFLREDELGWTQYF
j_gene: TRBJ2-5
v_gene: TRBV5-1
d_gene: TRBD2

CDR3nt: TGCGCCAGCAGCCAAGACATGGGACAGACTTATGGCTACACCTTC
CDR3aa: CASSQDMGQTYGYTF
j_gene: TRBJ1-2
v_gene: TRBV4-1
d_gene: TRBD1

CDR3nt: TGCGCCAGCAGCCGCGGGACAGGGGATCAGCCCCAGCATTTT
CDR3aa: CASSRGTGDQPQHF
j_gene: TRBJ1-5
v_gene: TRBV5-1
d_gene: TRBD1

CDR3nt: TGTGCCAGCAGCCAAGGGGAAGGACAGCCCTTTACAGATACGCAGTATTTT
CDR3aa: CASSQGEGQPFTDTQYF
j_gene: TRBJ2-3
v_gene: TRBV4-2
d_gene: -

CDR3nt: TGTGCCAGTAGTGGACAGGGGGGAAGCAATCAGCCCCAGCATTTT
CDR3aa: CASSGQGGSNQPQHF
j_gene: TRBJ1-5
v_gene: TRBV19
d_gene: TRBD1

CDR3nt: TGTGCCAGCAGTCCCCAGGGGACAGGGGATCAGCCCCAGCATTTT
CDR3aa: CASSPQGTGDQPQHF
j_gene: TRBJ1-5
v_gene: TRBV28
d_gene: TRBD1

CDR3nt: TGTGCCAGCGGGATGGGTAGCGGACCATACGAGCAGTACTTC
CDR3aa: CASGMGSGPYEQYF
j_gene: TRBJ2-7
v_gene: TRBV4-2
d_gene: -

CDR3nt: TGCGCCAGCAGCCAACAGACAGGTGGCGGTCAGCCCCAGCATTTT
CDR3aa: CASSQQTGGGQPQHF
j_gene: TRBJ1-5
v_gene: TRBV4-3
d_gene: -

CDR3nt: TGTGCCAGCAGTGAAATGGGGGCCACAGATACGCAGTATTTT
CDR3aa: CASSEMGATDTQYF
j_gene: TRBJ2-3
v_gene: TRBV6-1
d_gene: -